This TCR beta chain was captured by sequencing in a study of T cells after somatic rescue of genetic block. TCRdb keeps only in-frame clones here, not all; method: immunoSEQ multiplex PCR. This table holds 60,000 to 90,000 clones, under 95% found once. In germline, CDR1 is SGDLS, CDR2 YYNGEE. Between the trimmed V and J ends, which lost 4 bases and 0 bases, there was a span of 7 bases. The length of the CDR3 is 14 residues. Sequencing was carried out using peripheral blood mononuclear cells (PBMCs). The chain joins TRBV9 to TRBJ1-4; D uncertain. This TCR was recovered from a man under 40. In DNA, the CDR3 is TGTGCCAGCAGCCAACAGTCAACTAATGAAAAACTGTTTTTT. Protein: CASSQQSTNEKLFF.